This record covers a single T cell receptor beta chain. Its specificity is not known. Germline V lookup: CDR1 SGHRS, CDR2 YFSETQ. This CDR3 is built from 16 residues. J lost 4 bases, V lost 9 bases, and 11 bases had no gene match. Second-dose intervals of approximately 4 or approximately 12 weeks were pooled. This sample stems from a study of T cell responses to AZD1222 COVID-19 vaccine. Study-wide findings and caveats: White British people made up most donors, females outnumbered males, and clonal diversity was possibly underestimated. Repertoire samples came only from after the peak T cell response.

Here immunoSEQ multiplex PCR was the method, and the copy in TCRdb shows in-frame clones only, minus some. Here the sample spans 120,000 to 150,000 clones, 86% being singletons. Sequencing was performed on peripheral blood, taken 28 days after the second AZD1222 dose. The rearrangement links TRBV5-1 to TRBJ2-3; TRBD2 matches at 13 bases. The clonotype originates from an adult who received the AZD1222 COVID-19 vaccine. The CDR3 DNA follows: TGCGCCACGACTAGCGGGGGGCCCGCAACGGCAGATACGCAGTATTTT. Translation: CATTSGGPATADTQYF.